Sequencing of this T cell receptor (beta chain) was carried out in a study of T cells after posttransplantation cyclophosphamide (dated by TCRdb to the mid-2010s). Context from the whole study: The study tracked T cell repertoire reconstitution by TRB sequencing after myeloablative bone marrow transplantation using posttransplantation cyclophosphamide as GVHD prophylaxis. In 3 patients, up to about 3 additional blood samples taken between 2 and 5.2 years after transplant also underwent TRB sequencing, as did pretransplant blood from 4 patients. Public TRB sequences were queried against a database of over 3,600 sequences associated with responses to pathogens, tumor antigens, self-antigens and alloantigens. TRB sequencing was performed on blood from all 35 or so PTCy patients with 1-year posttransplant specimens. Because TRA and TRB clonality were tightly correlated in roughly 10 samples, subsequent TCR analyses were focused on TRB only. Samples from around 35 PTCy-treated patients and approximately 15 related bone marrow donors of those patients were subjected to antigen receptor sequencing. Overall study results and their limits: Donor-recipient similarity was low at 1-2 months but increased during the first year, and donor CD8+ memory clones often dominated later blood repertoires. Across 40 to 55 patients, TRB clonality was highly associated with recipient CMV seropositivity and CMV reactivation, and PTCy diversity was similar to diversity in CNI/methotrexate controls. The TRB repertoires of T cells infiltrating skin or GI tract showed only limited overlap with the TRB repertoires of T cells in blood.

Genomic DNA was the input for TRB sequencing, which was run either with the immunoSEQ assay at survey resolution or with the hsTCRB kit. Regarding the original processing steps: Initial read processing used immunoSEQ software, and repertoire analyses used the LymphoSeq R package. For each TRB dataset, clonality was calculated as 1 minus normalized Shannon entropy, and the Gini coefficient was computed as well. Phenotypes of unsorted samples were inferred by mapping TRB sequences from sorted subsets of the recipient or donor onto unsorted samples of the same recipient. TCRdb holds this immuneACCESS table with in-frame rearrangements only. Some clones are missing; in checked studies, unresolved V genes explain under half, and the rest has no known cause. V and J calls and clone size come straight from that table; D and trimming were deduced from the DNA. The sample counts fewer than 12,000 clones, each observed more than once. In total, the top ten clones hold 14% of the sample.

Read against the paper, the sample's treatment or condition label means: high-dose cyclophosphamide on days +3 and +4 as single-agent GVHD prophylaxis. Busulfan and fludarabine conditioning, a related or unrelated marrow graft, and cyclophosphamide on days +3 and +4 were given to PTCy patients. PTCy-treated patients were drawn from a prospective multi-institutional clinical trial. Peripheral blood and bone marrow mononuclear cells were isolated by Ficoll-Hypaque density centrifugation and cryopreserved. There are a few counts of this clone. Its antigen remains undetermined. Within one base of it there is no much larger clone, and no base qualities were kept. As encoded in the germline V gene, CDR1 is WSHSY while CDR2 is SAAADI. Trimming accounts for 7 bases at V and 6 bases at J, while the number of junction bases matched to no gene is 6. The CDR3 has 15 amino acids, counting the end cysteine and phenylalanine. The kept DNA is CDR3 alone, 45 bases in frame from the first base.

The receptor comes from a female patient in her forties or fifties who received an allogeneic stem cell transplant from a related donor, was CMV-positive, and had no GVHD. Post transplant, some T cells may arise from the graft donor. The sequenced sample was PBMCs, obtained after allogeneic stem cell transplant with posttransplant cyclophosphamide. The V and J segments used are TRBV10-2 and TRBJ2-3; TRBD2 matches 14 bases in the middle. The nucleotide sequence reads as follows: TGCGCCAGCACGGGACTAGCGGGGGAGTTGGATACGCAGTATTTT. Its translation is CASTGLAGELDTQYF.